Listed below are T cell receptor beta chains from one sample, sequenced in a study of cytomegalovirus exposure and HLA in healthy donors. Measured with immunoSEQ multiplex PCR; TCRdb has only the in-frame clones, and not every one. The data contain approximately 150,000 clones, about 71% of them seen just once; the ten biggest clones take up roughly 3%. Sequencing input: PBMCs. All receptors derive from a woman aged 25 to 39 in good health and CMV-seronegative. Each CDR3 is given without its conserved first and last residue. Fields, in order: V gene, D gene, J gene, CDR3 protein. D genes are given only for firm matches.

>TRBV19|.|TRBJ1-4
ASSRGPGNEKLF
>TRBV7-6|.|TRBJ1-6
ASSLEGAAPLH
>TRBV9|TRBD2|TRBJ2-1
ASSVGVAGHNEQF
>TRBV28|TRBD2|TRBJ2-2
ASRSFPSGSNTGELF
>TRBV6-4|TRBD2|TRBJ2-3
ASSVASGADTQY
>TRBV4-3|.|TRBJ2-7
ASSQENRYYEQY
>TRBV4-1|TRBD1|TRBJ2-1
ASSHAGTGEVNEQF
>TRBV5-1|.|TRBJ1-5
ASSLAGEGEPQH
>TRBV2|.|TRBJ1-6
ASSEIGVSSPLH
>TRBV28|TRBD1|TRBJ2-7
ASTTLTGTYEQY
>TRBV27|.|TRBJ1-5
ASSLGGGNQPQH
>TRBV18|TRBD1|TRBJ1-2
ASSSQGNYGYT
>TRBV25-1|TRBD2|TRBJ2-1
ASSVAGGPPEQF
>TRBV28|TRBD2|TRBJ2-3
AIDGLAGGPDTRY
>TRBV6-1|TRBD1|TRBJ1-2
ASSEGTGGVYGYT
>TRBV4-3|TRBD1|TRBJ1-2
ASSQGDRGGYGYT
>TRBV7-2|.|TRBJ2-7
ASSPGLGLAYEQY
>TRBV5-1|TRBD2|TRBJ2-7
ASSLEGLATYEQY
>TRBV30|.|TRBJ1-5
AWSVLSQPQH
>TRBV19|TRBD2|TRBJ2-2
ASSIDLLAGGSGELF
>TRBV7-2|.|TRBJ1-2
ASSLYEVFYT
>TRBV19|.|TRBJ1-1
ASLAAGRKNTEAF
>TRBV19|TRBD2|TRBJ2-1
ASSEPSGPYNEQF
>TRBV29-1|TRBD2|TRBJ2-1
SVVVRAGGSRSYNEQF
>TRBV5-1|.|TRBJ2-3
ASSKTGRTDTQY
>TRBV10-2|TRBD1|TRBJ1-5
ASSPTGDSNQPQH
>TRBV6-5|.|TRBJ1-1
ASSYGGGSNTEAF
>TRBV28|TRBD2|TRBJ2-3
ASPASGAINTDTQY
>TRBV7-9|TRBD1|TRBJ1-2
ASSPAGTVYGYT
>TRBV2|.|TRBJ1-5
ASSGQYSNQPQH
>TRBV30|.|TRBJ1-5
AWSVLPPQPQH